The 23 T cell receptor beta chains listed next were all sequenced from one sample in a study of cytomegalovirus exposure and HLA in healthy donors (dated by TCRdb to 2016 to 2017). Receptor libraries were prepared by the immunoSEQ multiplex PCR assay. A mixture of 60 forward primers for TCR Vbeta segments and 13 reverse primers for TCR Jbeta segments was used in the multiplex PCR. This immuneACCESS table, as held by TCRdb, lists in-frame sequences with V and J called but not all clones. Of the missing ones, under half trace to an unresolved V gene in checked studies; the others have no known cause. For this sample there are approximately 240,000 clones; more than 75% appear just once. 5% to 6.5% of the sample is held by the ten biggest clonotypes. The sample consisted of PBMCs. These receptors originate from a woman aged 40-49 years in good health and CMV-seropositive.

This chain uses TRBV28 with TRBJ1-2; D not certain. V lost 4 bases, J lost 4 bases, and 13 bases lay in between. Germline CDR1 reads MDHEN; CDR2 reads SYDVKM. The CDR3 has 14 residues. The CDR3 DNA sequence: TGTGCCAGCAGTTCCGATATGGAGGGCTATGGCTACACCTTC. It specifies CASSSDMEGYGYTF.

The CDR3 DNA follows: TGTGCCAACAGCCTTAGTAGCGGGTCCACACGCGAGCAGTACTTC. Its translation: CANSLSSGSTREQYF. The rearrangement uses TRBV2 and TRBJ2-7; TRBD2 matches at 7 bases. The length of the CDR3 is 15 residues. The J segment lost 6 bases and the V segment lost 10 bases, leaving 18 bases of the junction unmatched. Per the germline V gene, CDR1 is SNHLY and CDR2 is FYNNEI.

This chain connects TRBV4-1 to TRBJ1-2, with a weak D call TRBD1 (6 bases). The CDR3 loop spans 14 amino acids. The V end was cut by 4 bases, the J end by 8 bases, with 17 bases between. CDR1 is MGHRA, CDR2 YSYEKL, per germline. The CDR3 nucleotides read TGCGCCAGCAGCCCGTATCAGGACAGTGAAGGCTACACCTTC. Protein product: CASSPYQDSEGYTF.

V usage is TRBV30 and J usage is TRBJ1-6, with TRBD1 as a possible D gene (6 bases). V lost 7 bases and J 9 bases, leaving 16 bases between the germline ends. Germline V lookup: CDR1 GTSNPN, CDR2 SVGIG (reference sequence). The CDR3 sequence is 13 residues long. As DNA, the CDR3 is TGTGCCTTCAATACAGGGTCGTTTTCACCCCTCCACTTT. Its translation is CAFNTGSFSPLHF.

This clone was seen only once. This chain uses TRBV19 with TRBJ2-1; 10 bases are shared with TRBD1. Germline V gene data show CDR1 as LNHDA and CDR2 as SQIVND (reference sequence). V shed 7 bases, J shed 3 bases, and the junction held 3 bases outside the gene matches. The CDR3 is 14 residues long. The CDR3 spells CASTDRGFYNEQFF. The CDR3 bases are TGTGCCAGTACGGACAGGGGGTTCTACAATGAGCAGTTCTTC. The variable domain in full, completed from reference TRBV19 and TRBJ2-1, reads DGGITQSPKYLFRKEGQNVTLSCEQNLNHDAMYWYRQDPGQGLRLIYYSQIVNDFQKGDIAEGYSVSREKKESFPLTVTSAQKNPTAFYLCASTDRGFYNEQFFGPGTRLTVL.

The gene calls are TRBV4-2 and TRBJ1-2; no reliable D call. The CDR3 runs to 17 residues. Deletions cut 0 bases from V and 0 bases from J, with 14 bases between. Germline-derived CDR1 and CDR2 are LGHNA and YNFKEQ. Written as DNA, the CDR3 is TGTGCCAGCAGCCAAGATCGGTACAGCCGAGCTAACTATGGCTACACCTTC. This translates into CASSQDRYSRANYGYTF.

J is TRBJ2-7 and V is TRBV7-2, with D maybe TRBD1 (5 bases). Germline V gene data show CDR1 as SGHTA and CDR2 as FQGNSA. The CDR3 covers 16 residues. V lost 5 bases and J 0 bases, leaving 17 bases between the germline ends. The CDR3 DNA is TGTGCCAGCAGCCCTAGATATGGGGCAGCCTCCTACGAGCAGTACTTC. This gives the protein CASSPRYGAASYEQYF.

V is TRBV5-1 and J is TRBJ2-1; D remains unclear. Germline-derived CDR1 and CDR2 are SGHRS and YFSETQ. The length of the CDR3 is 11 residues. V was trimmed by 7 bases and J by 3 bases, leaving 5 bases between them. The CDR3 loop is CASENYNEQFF. CDR3 coding DNA: TGCGCCAGCGAGAACTACAATGAGCAGTTCTTC.

This rearrangement joins TRBV6-1 to TRBJ2-3; 7 bases line up with TRBD2. The CDR3 loop spans 16 amino acids. CDR1 is MNHNS and CDR2 is SASEGT in the germline V gene. With V trimmed by 4 bases and J by 5 bases, 12 bases remained unmatched. CDR3 amino acids: CASSGFVGAGEDTQYF. DNA for the CDR3: TGTGCCAGCAGTGGTTTTGTAGGGGCGGGAGAAGATACGCAGTATTTT.

The chain uses TRBV5-1 and TRBJ1-2, with TRBD1 identical over 10 bases. This CDR3 has 15 residues. CDR1 is SGHRS and CDR2 is YFSETQ in the germline V gene. After removal of 5 bases from V and 7 bases from J, the junction contained 11 bases not matched to a gene. Here the CDR3 reads CASRTGGPGDCGYTF. The CDR3 nucleotides are TGCGCCAGCAGGACAGGGGGCCCAGGGGACTGTGGCTACACCTTC.

The chain joins TRBV4-3 to TRBJ2-7; 8 positions agree with TRBD1. This CDR3 has 15 amino acids. CDR1 is LGHNA, CDR2 YSLEER, per germline. Trimming cost V 4 bases and J 2 bases; bases outside gene matches: 7. The CDR3 region is CASSPYRGSTYEQYF. The CDR3 DNA is TGCGCCAGCAGCCCATACAGGGGGTCTACCTACGAGCAGTACTTC.

Of note for this clone: The CDR3 does not close with the conserved phenylalanine or tryptophan, likely indicating a read error. The chain employs TRBV6-5 and TRBJ2-7; the match to TRBD2 covers 8 bases. Unmatched junction bases numbered 10, after V lost 4 bases and J lost 2 bases. Per the germline V gene, CDR1 is MNHEY and CDR2 is SVGAGI. The CDR3 is 16 amino acids. CDR3 residues: CASSSPSSGGAYEQYL. The CDR3 nucleotides read TGTGCCAGCAGTTCCCCTTCGAGCGGGGGAGCCTACGAGCAGTACCTC.

CDR3 DNA: TGTGCCAGCAGCTTATCTGGGGCTACTACCAATGAGCAGTTCTTC. Its protein product is CASSLSGATTNEQFF. The V gene is TRBV7-8, the J gene TRBJ2-1, with TRBD1 as a possible D gene (5 bases). V was pared by 2 bases and J by 6 bases, with 14 bases between. This CDR3 contains 15 residues. Germline-derived CDR1 and CDR2 are SGHVS and FQNEAQ. The complete variable domain, with remaining parts taken from reference TRBV7-8 and TRBJ2-1, reads GAGVSQSPRYKVAKRGQDVALRCDPISGHVSLFWYQQALGQGPEFLTYFQNEAQLDKSGLPSDRFFAERPEGSVSTLKIQRTQQEDSAVYLCASSLSGATTNEQFFGPGTRLTVL.

The V call is TRBV4-2, the J call TRBJ2-1; 12 nucleotides match TRBD2. Germline values: CDR1 LGHNA, CDR2 YNFKEQ. V trimming: 4 bases; J trimming: 4 bases; junction bases outside the gene matches: 8. There are 17 residues in the CDR3. The DNA for the CDR3 is TGTGCCAGCAGCCTGCAACTAGCGGGGGGCTTTTACAATGAGCAGTTCTTC. Encoded protein: CASSLQLAGGFYNEQFF.

The chain uses TRBV10-2 and TRBJ2-3; the match to TRBD2 covers 7 bases. The J segment lost 0 bases and the V segment lost 3 bases, leaving 6 bases of the junction unmatched. The CDR3 consists of 16 residues. The germline gives CDR1 WSHSY, CDR2 SAAADI. CDR3 DNA: TGCGCCAGCAGTGATCATGGGGGGGTTAGCACAGATACGCAGTATTTT. The encoded protein is CASSDHGGVSTDTQYF.

This sequence joins TRBV11-2 and TRBJ2-1, with 7 positions matching TRBD2. V lost 1 base, J lost 6 bases, and 3 bases stayed unmatched. The CDR3 contains 14 residues. Germline V gene sequence: CDR1 SGHAT, CDR2 FQNNGV. The CDR3 protein is CASSLGGSGNEQFF. The CDR3 region has the DNA TGTGCCAGCAGCTTAGGCGGGAGTGGCAATGAGCAGTTCTTC. The full variable domain, completed using reference TRBV11-2 and TRBJ2-1, is EAGVAQSPRYKIIEKRQSVAFWCNPISGHATLYWYQQILGQGPKLLIQFQNNGVVDDSQLPKDRFSAERLKGVDSTLKIQPAKLEDSAVYLCASSLGGSGNEQFFGPGTRLTVL.

The V and J genes are TRBV11-3 and TRBJ2-1, with 15 bases that match TRBD2. V shed 3 bases and J 8 bases; nucleotides not matched to a gene: 2. The CDR3 sequence is 15 residues long. Looked up from germline, CDR1 is SGHNT and CDR2 is YENEEA. The CDR3 DNA reads as TGTGCCAGCAGCTTGAGGACTAGCGGGAGGGATGAGCAGTTCTTC. This codes for CASSLRTSGRDEQFF.

Turning to this clone: Within the sample, other DNA sequences also encode this same CDR3. V and J are TRBV20-1 and TRBJ2-5; D ambiguous. V was cut by 6 bases and J by 2 bases, with 7 bases left in between. Germline values: CDR1 DFQATT, CDR2 SNEGSKA (reference sequence). The CDR3 is made up of 11 amino acids. CDR3 coding DNA: TGCAGTGCCAGACCGCAAGAGACCCAGTACTTC. Amino acid sequence: CSARPQETQYF.

The chain joins TRBV7-9 to TRBJ1-1; perhaps TRBD1 as D (5 bases). V shed 5 bases and J shed 1 base, with 8 bases lying between them. The germline gives CDR1 SEHNR, CDR2 FQNEAQ (reference sequence). The CDR3 loop spans 13 amino acids. The CDR3 sequence is CASSTGRNTEAFF. The DNA of the CDR3 is TGTGCCAGCAGCACAGGAAGGAACACTGAAGCTTTCTTT.

This chain's CDR3 is CASSLGGGGSPLHF. The CDR3 DNA follows: TGTGCCAGCAGCTTGGGAGGGGGCGGTTCACCCCTCCACTTT. The V gene is TRBV5-6, the J gene TRBJ1-6, with TRBD1 matching 7 bases. Losses at the gene ends were 0 bases for V and 9 bases for J; bases not matched to a gene: 3. CDR1 and CDR2 from the germline V gene are SGHDT and YYEEEE. The CDR3 has 14 amino acids.

V gene TRBV4-1 combines with J gene TRBJ2-5, with TRBD2 identical over 9 bases. There are 20 residues in the CDR3. Germline V lookup: CDR1 MGHRA, CDR2 YSYEKL. With V trimmed by 1 base and J by 1 base, 16 bases remained unmatched. CDR3 sequence reads: CASSQVAGGPGEAPQETQYF. CDR3 bases: TGCGCCAGCAGCCAAGTGGCGGGGGGGCCGGGCGAAGCTCCCCAAGAGACCCAGTACTTC.

The chain has TRBV5-6 and TRBJ1-2, with 10 bases aligning to TRBD1. Trimming cost V 2 bases and J 6 bases; bases outside gene matches: 4. The CDR3 totals 14 residues. The germline V gene has CDR1 SGHDT and CDR2 YYEEEE. For the CDR3, the DNA is TGTGCCAGCAGCTTTGGACAGGGGGATGATGGCTACACCTTC. Translated, it gives CASSFGQGDDGYTF.

J is TRBJ2-1 and V is TRBV2, with 12 bases fitting TRBD1. Per the germline V gene, CDR1 is SNHLY and CDR2 is FYNNEI. V lost 2 bases, J lost 7 bases, and 6 bases stayed unmatched. The CDR3 covers 16 residues. CDR3 nucleotides: TGTGCCAGCAGTGAACTGGGACAGGGGGCTCAGAATGAGCAGTTCTTC. Encoded protein: CASSELGQGAQNEQFF.